A single sample is the source of the 5 T cell receptor beta chains below, sequenced in a study of shared T cell receptors in the human thymus. The table came from immunoSEQ multiplex PCR; TCRdb's copy has only in-frame clones and leaves some out. Of roughly 500,000 clones listed, around three quarters are singletons. These data also featured in a second study, about human thymus T cells.

Sequencing was carried out using thymocytes. All receptors come from a boy younger than two with a congenital heart defect.

The chain joins TRBV7-2 to TRBJ2-7; possible D gene TRBD2, 7 bases. The CDR3 length is 18 residues. V dropped 0 bases and J dropped 5 bases, with 23 bases sitting between them. The germline V gene has CDR1 SGHTA and CDR2 FQGNSA. The CDR3 nucleotides are TGTGCCAGCAGCTTAGCCCCTTTGGAGGGGGAGGGCTTCCACGAGCAGTACTTC. It translates to CASSLAPLEGEGFHEQYF.

The chain carries TRBV4-3 and TRBJ2-5; unclear D gene. The V end was cut by 10 bases, the J end by 3 bases, with 15 bases between. This CDR3 spans 13 amino acids. In germline, CDR1 is LGHNA, CDR2 YSLEER. CDR3 amino acids: CANLIANKETQYF. In DNA, the CDR3 is TGCGCCAACCTCATTGCGAATAAAGAGACCCAGTACTTC.

This clone is a singleton in its sample. This sequence joins TRBV7-2 and TRBJ2-7, with 10 bases fitting TRBD1. Germline V lookup: CDR1 SGHTA, CDR2 FQGNSA. The CDR3 has 17 residues. V lost 0 bases, J lost 5 bases, and 10 bases stayed unmatched. In DNA, the CDR3 is TGTGCCAGCAGCTTAGCGGGACAGGGGTGGCCCTATCACGAGCAGTACTTC. It encodes CASSLAGQGWPYHEQYF.

The V call is TRBV19, the J call TRBJ1-5; D may be TRBD1 (6 bases). This CDR3 has 15 amino acids. With 2 bases removed from V and 2 bases from J, the gap between germline ends came to 10 bases. Germline CDR1 is LNHDA and CDR2 is SQIVND (reference sequence). In DNA, the CDR3 is TGTGCCAGTAGTATATGGGGACATGGCAATCAGCCCCAGCATTTT. Its protein is CASSIWGHGNQPQHF. Variable domain in full (rest from reference TRBV19 and TRBJ1-5): DGGITQSPKYLFRKEGQNVTLSCEQNLNHDAMYWYRQDPGQGLRLIYYSQIVNDFQKGDIAEGYSVSREKKESFPLTVTSAQKNPTAFYLCASSIWGHGNQPQHFGDGTRLSIL.

This clone was detected only once. This rearrangement joins TRBV14 to TRBJ2-5, with D possibly TRBD1 on 5 matching bases. The CDR3 is made up of 17 amino acids. Germline-derived CDR1 and CDR2 are SGHDN and FVKESK. V shed 1 base and J shed 4 bases, with 19 bases lying between them. This CDR3 reads CASSQVRTGEDGETQYF. The DNA of the CDR3 is TGTGCCAGCAGCCAAGTACGCACAGGAGAGGATGGAGAGACCCAGTACTTC.